Shown below are 7 T cell receptor beta chains from a single sample sequenced in a study of T-cell memory formation after mild COVID-19. TCRdb used MiXCR to reprocess the 5' RACE reads, holding one entry per CDR3 protein. The sample lists hundreds of thousands of distinct CDR3 sequences; 15% to 20% were seen once. The sample was PBMCs or a T cell subset sorted from them (not recorded which). All receptors derive from an adult woman who had mild COVID-19 (a few samples of this study predate the infection). Cell type and time point are not known.

The chain joins TRBV10-3 to TRBJ2-5; a weak D match, TRBD2 (5 bases). Per the germline V gene, CDR1 is ENHRY and CDR2 is SYGVKD. The ends were cut back, 6 bases at V and 2 bases at J, with 13 bases in the middle. There are 14 residues in the CDR3. This CDR3 reads CAISSGVLQETQYF. As DNA, the CDR3 is TGTGCCATCAGCTCCGGGGTATTACAAGAGACCCAGTACTTC.

The sample holds a few counts of this clonotype. V usage is TRBV6-6 and J usage is TRBJ1-2, with TRBD1 as a possible D gene (5 bases). Germline-derived CDR1 and CDR2 are MNHNY and SVGAGI (reference sequence). The CDR3 has 16 residues. The V end lost 2 bases, the J end lost 4 bases, and 17 bases lay between the germline ends. In DNA form, the CDR3 reads TGTGCCAGCAGTTACGGCGACCAGGGAAATAGCTATGGCTACACCTTC. The encoded protein is CASSYGDQGNSYGYTF.

The chain uses TRBV6-5 and TRBJ2-7; D may be TRBD2 (6 bases). The CDR3 has 15 amino acids. Trimming pared 5 bases from V and 0 bases from J, leaving 14 bases between. Germline V gene data show CDR1 as MNHEY and CDR2 as SVGAGI. The CDR3 DNA reads TGTGCCAGCAGTCAGGGACTGCTAAGCTCCTACGAGCAGTACTTC. Its translation is CASSQGLLSSYEQYF.

This clonotype was counted only a few times. This chain connects TRBV9 to TRBJ1-1; no clear D. Looked up from germline, CDR1 is SGDLS and CDR2 is YYNGEE. V was cut by 3 bases and J by 4 bases, with 10 bases left in between. The CDR3 is 13 amino acids. The CDR3: CASSASYLTEAFF. The CDR3 DNA reads TGTGCCAGCAGCGCGTCATACCTCACTGAAGCTTTCTTT. Full variable domain (rest looked up from reference TRBV9 and TRBJ1-1): DSGVTQTPKHLITATGQRVTLRCSPRSGDLSVYWYQQSLDQGLQFLIQYYNGEERAKGNILERFSAQQFPDLHSELNLSSLELGDSALYFCASSASYLTEAFFGQGTRLTVV.

The chain couples TRBV7-2 to TRBJ1-5; D perhaps matches TRBD1 (5 bases). The CDR3 spans 17 residues. The ends were cut back, 0 bases at V and 3 bases at J, with 15 bases in the middle. In germline, CDR1 is SGHTA, CDR2 FQGNSA. The CDR3 bases are TGTGCCAGCAGCTTAGCTTTGCTGGGGGGTCCCAATCAGCCCCAGCATTTT. Protein sequence: CASSLALLGGPNQPQHF. The variable domain in full, with the rest retrieved from reference TRBV7-2 and TRBJ1-5, is GAGVSQSPSNKVTEKGKDVELRCDPISGHTALYWYRQSLGQGLEFLIYFQGNSAPDKSGLPSDRFSAERTGGSVSTLTIQRTQQEDSAVYLCASSLALLGGPNQPQHFGDGTRLSIL.

J is TRBJ2-5 and V is TRBV7-6, with TRBD1 matching 7 bases. This CDR3 has 15 residues. Germline values: CDR1 SGHVS, CDR2 FNYEAQ. Trimming took 5 bases from V and 1 from J; bases not matched to a gene: 7. The DNA for the CDR3 is TGTGCCAGCAGCCAAACGACAGGGTTCCAAGAGACCCAGTACTTC. Amino acid sequence: CASSQTTGFQETQYF.

This clonotype showed up just a few times. The chain has TRBV7-9 and TRBJ2-3; D call uncertain. Germline CDR1 and CDR2: SEHNR and FQNEAQ (reference sequence). Trimming removed 1 base from V and 3 bases from J, with 14 bases in between. The CDR3 length is 16 residues. CDR3 residues: CASSLVDLLGTDTQYF. In nucleotides, the CDR3 is TGTGCCAGCAGCTTAGTTGACCTCCTGGGGACAGATACGCAGTATTTT.